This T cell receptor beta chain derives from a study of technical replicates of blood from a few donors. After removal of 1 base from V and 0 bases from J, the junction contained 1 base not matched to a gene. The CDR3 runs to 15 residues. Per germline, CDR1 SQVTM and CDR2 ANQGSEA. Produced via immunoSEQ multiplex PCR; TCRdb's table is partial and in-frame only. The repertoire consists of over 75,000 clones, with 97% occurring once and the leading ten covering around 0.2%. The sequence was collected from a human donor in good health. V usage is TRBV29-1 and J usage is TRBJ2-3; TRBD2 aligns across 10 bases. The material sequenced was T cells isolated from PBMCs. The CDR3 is CSVEGTSGSTDTQYF. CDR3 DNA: TGCAGCGTTGAAGGGACTAGCGGAAGCACAGATACGCAGTATTTT.